This record looks at one T cell receptor (beta chain) sequence and its context. Its target antigen remains unknown. No much larger clonotype is one base removed from it; base qualities were not supplied. The sample originates from a study of T cell changes during pregnancy in multiple sclerosis (dated by TCRdb to between 2019 and 2020). Some background on the complete study: The study looked at changes in the T cell repertoire across pregnancy in women with multiple sclerosis.

The method behind the library was the immunoSEQ multiplex PCR assay. TCRdb holds this immuneACCESS table with in-frame rearrangements only. Some clones are missing; in checked studies, unresolved V genes explain under half, and the rest has no known cause. Across this sample there are approximately 70,000 clones, with around 90% seen only once. Of the sample, about 1% is held by the ten largest clones. The CDR3, cysteine through phenylalanine, is 14 amino acids long. Only the CDR3 DNA stays, 42 bases, in frame from base 1. Deletion took 5 bases off V and 6 bases off J, with a span of 14 bases between the germline ends. CDR1 and CDR2, per the germline V gene, are SGHAT and FQNNGV.

This receptor was taken from a female donor with multiple sclerosis, enrolled in a pregnancy study. The sequence links TRBV11-2 to TRBJ2-1; no D gene is confidently identified. Sequenced material: peripheral blood, taken in the third trimester of pregnancy. The DNA is TGTGCCAGCAGCCTCAGATACGACTCCAATGAGCAGTTCTTC. The translation is CASSLRYDSNEQFF.